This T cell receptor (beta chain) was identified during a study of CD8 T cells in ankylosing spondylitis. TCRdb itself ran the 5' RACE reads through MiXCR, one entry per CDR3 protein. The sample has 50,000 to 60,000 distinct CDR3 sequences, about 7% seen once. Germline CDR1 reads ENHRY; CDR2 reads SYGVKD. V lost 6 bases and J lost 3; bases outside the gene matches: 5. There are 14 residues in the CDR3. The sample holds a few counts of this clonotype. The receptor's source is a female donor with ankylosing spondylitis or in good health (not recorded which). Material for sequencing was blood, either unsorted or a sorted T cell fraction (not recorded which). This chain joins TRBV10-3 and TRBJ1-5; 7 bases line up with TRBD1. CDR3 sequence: CAISGGQINQPQHF. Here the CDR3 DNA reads TGTGCCATCAGCGGGGGACAGATCAATCAGCCCCAGCATTTT.